This TCR beta chain is drawn from a study of early T cells in non-severe SARS-CoV-2 infection. Study at large: RNA in bulk from unsorted whole blood was sequenced, and chains were unpaired.

Notes on the study in general: Comparison of clonotypes with VDJdb favored anti-spike CD8 responses while missing private and CD4 specificities.

This clonotype was seen a few times. Its target is unknown. Unique molecular identifiers were affixed to single, distinct cDNA molecules. TCRdb fed the 5' RACE reads into MiXCR, producing one record per CDR3 protein. The sample yields 15,000 to 20,000 distinct CDR3 sequences, around 5.6% seen once. Germline V gene lookup returns CDR1 LGHNT and CDR2 FRNRAP. Trimming took off 4 bases at V and 3 bases at J, with 8 bases between the two ends. This CDR3 comprises 13 residues. The receptor comes from an adult who was a healthcare worker with PCR-confirmed SARS-CoV-2 infection or an uninfected control (not recorded which). The V and J genes are TRBV12-5 and TRBJ2-3; weak D call: TRBD2 (5 bases). This specimen was whole blood, taken at baseline. CDR3 loop: CASGSIATDTQYF. In DNA form, the CDR3 reads TGTGCTAGTGGTTCCATAGCGACAGATACGCAGTATTTT.